These 14 T cell receptor beta chains came from one sample sequenced in a study of Graves' ophthalmopathy and Graves' hyperthyroidism. Using RNA transcripts, the TCR beta CDR3 regions were amplified. Amplification began with first-round RT-PCR using HTBI primers, then second-round multiplex PCR was performed. One entry per CDR3 protein results from TCRdb running MiXCR on the multiplex PCR reads. This table has a few hundred thousand distinct CDR3 sequences, 20% to 25% appearing once. Specimen: peripheral blood. Every receptor here comes from a woman aged 18-29 years with stable Graves' hyperthyroidism.

The rearrangement joins TRBV12-3 or TRBV12-4 to TRBJ2-2; TRBD1 matches at 8 bases. The CDR3 extends over 16 amino acids. The CDR3 DNA sequence: TGTGTCTGCAGTTTGGGACAGGTGATACCATACGGGGAGCTGTTTTTT. Its translation is CVCSLGQVIPYGELFF.

Only a few counts were recorded for this clonotype. The junction shows a germline mismatch at one end, possibly a read error. The V call is TRBV20-1, the J call TRBJ2-2; the D gene could be TRBD1 or TRBD2 (5 bases each). The CDR3 consists of 14 residues. Germline CDR1 is DFQATT and CDR2 is SNEGSKA (reference sequence). In DNA, the CDR3 is TGCAGTGCTAGAGATAGGGGTAACACCGGGGAGCTGTGTTTT. This translates into CSARDRGNTGELCF.

The DNA for the CDR3 is TGTGCCAGTAGTGCGGACAGGGACACTGAAGCTTTCTTT. Amino acid sequence: CASSADRDTEAFF. V gene TRBV19 combines with J gene TRBJ1-1; 8 nucleotides line up with TRBD1. The trim removed 5 bases at V and 3 bases at J, leaving 2 bases unmatched. From germline, CDR1 is LNHDA and CDR2 SQIVND (reference sequence). The CDR3 is 13 amino acids.

This clonotype was detected many times. Possible read error: a much larger clone is one base away. The chain uses TRBV6-4 and TRBJ1-6; 8 positions agree with TRBD1. CDR3 length equals 15 residues. After removal of 4 bases from V and 10 bases from J, the junction contained 9 bases not matched to a gene. From germline, CDR1 is MRHNA and CDR2 SNTAGT. The CDR3 region is CASSVVQDRDSPLHF. The CDR3 DNA follows: TGTGCCAGCAGTGTAGTTCAGGACAGGGACTCACCCCTCCACTTT.

At least ten counts were recorded for this clonotype. The chain joins TRBV29-1 to TRBJ2-2; D not resolved. The ends were cut back, 8 bases at V and 5 bases at J, with 15 bases in the middle. Germline CDR1 reads SQVTM; CDR2 reads ANQGSEA. The CDR3 loop spans 13 amino acids. DNA for the CDR3: TGCAGCTTCTCCCTCGTCCCGACCGGGGAGCTGTTTTTT. Protein: CSFSLVPTGELFF.

This clonotype was seen repeatedly, ten times or more. The genes are TRBV2 and TRBJ1-1; no reliable D call. CDR1 is SNHLY, CDR2 FYNNEI, per germline. CDR3 length: 11 amino acids. V gave up 6 bases and J gave up 3 bases, with 5 bases separating them. CDR3 sequence: CASRPYTEAFF. The CDR3 nucleotides read TGTGCCAGCAGGCCCTACACTGAAGCTTTCTTT.

The table lists this clonotype with many counts. The CDR3 DNA follows: TGTGCCAGCAGTTCCGGGAGACGGGAGGGAGCTTTCTTT. This sequence encodes CASSSGRREGAFF. V and J are TRBV12-3 or TRBV12-4 and TRBJ1-1; D gene unclear. V was trimmed by 4 bases and J by 10 bases, leaving 16 bases between them. CDR3 size: 13 residues.

This clonotype was counted between two and nine times. The rearrangement links TRBV6-2 or TRBV6-3 to TRBJ1-2; 9 nucleotides align to TRBD1. Germline values: CDR1 MNHEY, CDR2 SVGEGT. This CDR3 has 14 residues. V lost 2 bases, J lost 7 bases, and 5 bases stayed unmatched. The CDR3 spells CASSYLGQGRGYTF. CDR3 DNA: TGTGCCAGCAGTTACCTGGGACAGGGACGTGGCTACACCTTC.

This clonotype was counted at least ten times. The chain is built from TRBV29-1 and TRBJ2-7; 11 nucleotides match TRBD2. In germline, CDR1 is SQVTM, CDR2 ANQGSEA. The CDR3 has 15 residues. Trimming took 0 bases from V and 1 from J; bases not matched to a gene: 2. CDR3 nucleotides: TGCAGCGTTGAAGAAAGACTAGCGGGATCCTACGAGCAGTACTTC. This sequence encodes CSVEERLAGSYEQYF.

This clonotype has just one count. The gene calls are TRBV27 and TRBJ2-5, with 7 bases aligning to TRBD2. Germline V CDR1 and CDR2: MNHEY, SMNVEV (reference sequence). Germline trimming cut 5 bases from V and 5 bases from J; bases unmatched to any gene: 8. The length of the CDR3 is 14 residues. CDR3 residues: CASSMTSPWETQYF. CDR3 bases: TGTGCCAGCAGTATGACTAGCCCATGGGAGACCCAGTACTTC.

At least ten counts were recorded for this clonotype. The chain employs TRBV5-1 and TRBJ1-1; D may be TRBD1 (5 bases). Trimming cost V 3 bases and J 0 bases, with 9 bases left between them. In germline, CDR1 is SGHRS, CDR2 YFSETQ. This CDR3 is built from 14 residues. CDR3 loop: CASSSTQVNTEAFF. The CDR3 bases are TGCGCCAGCAGCTCGACACAGGTGAACACTGAAGCTTTCTTT.

With respect to this clonotype: This may come from a read error, since a much larger clone is one base off. This chain uses TRBV5-1 with TRBJ2-5; D not certain. CDR3 size: 15 residues. CDR1 is SGHRS and CDR2 is YFSETQ in the germline V gene. The chain's CDR3 is CASSLYGQSQETRYF. The CDR3 nucleotides read TGCGCCAGCAGCTTGTACGGGCAGTCCCAAGAGACCCGGTACTTC.

This clonotype was recorded at least ten times. This chain joins TRBV6-5 and TRBJ1-3; D remains ambiguous. The V gene's germline CDR1 is MNHEY and CDR2 SVGAGI. The CDR3 length is 15 residues. Trimming removed 2 bases at V and 0 bases at J, with 8 bases between. The CDR3 is CASSYTPNSGNTIYF. The CDR3 DNA reads as TGTGCCAGCAGTTACACGCCAAACTCTGGAAACACCATATATTTT.

This clonotype was seen many times. The J gene is TRBJ2-2, the V gene TRBV7-8; 8 bases fit TRBD1. The CDR3 sequence is 15 residues long. CDR1 SGHVS and CDR2 FQNEAQ come from the germline V gene. With 1 base clipped from V and 7 bases from J, the junction kept 5 bases outside the gene matches. Written as DNA, the CDR3 is TGTGCCAGCAGCTTAGGGACGACAGGGGTCGGGGAGCTGTTTTTT. The encoded protein is CASSLGTTGVGELFF.